Listed below are T cell receptor beta chains from one sample, sequenced in a study of blood T cell repertoires in COVID-19. Sequenced by immunoSEQ multiplex PCR; TCRdb stores in-frame clones only, minus some. Of roughly 280,000 clones listed, around nine tenths were seen once; the top ten hold roughly 2.1%. The source material was peripheral blood. These receptors all stem from a man between 50 and 59 years old with acute or convalescent COVID-19. Both conserved end residues are part of each CDR3. A D gene is named only where the DNA matches it firmly. Clone size is stated in some rows and not others, as once, few, many or a class when expanded.

D: .; length: 12; size: .; J: TRBJ1-2; V: TRBV7-9; CDR3: CASSMDSYGYTF; DNA: TGTGCCAGCAGCATGGACAGCTATGGCTACACCTTC
D: TRBD1; length: 15; size: .; J: TRBJ2-7; V: TRBV28; CDR3: CASSFKGAGSYEQYF; DNA: TGTGCCAGCAGTTTTAAGGGGGCAGGGTCCTACGAGCAGTACTTC
D: .; length: 14; size: .; J: TRBJ2-5; V: TRBV5-1; CDR3: CASSFGRGQETQYF; DNA: TGCGCCAGCAGCTTCGGCAGGGGACAAGAGACCCAGTACTTC
D: TRBD1; length: 14; size: .; J: TRBJ1-4; V: TRBV6-5; CDR3: CASSRTGTNEKLFF; DNA: TGTGCCAGCAGTCGGACAGGGACTAATGAAAAACTGTTTTTT
D: TRBD1; length: 13; size: .; J: TRBJ2-7; V: TRBV18; CDR3: CASSDRGAYEQYF; DNA: TGTGCCAGCTCCGACAGGGGCGCCTACGAGCAGTACTTC
D: .; length: 12; size: .; J: TRBJ1-2; V: TRBV14; CDR3: CASSQWGGGYTF; DNA: TGTGCCAGCAGCCAATGGGGGGGCGGCTACACCTTC
D: .; length: 14; size: .; J: TRBJ1-1; V: TRBV19; CDR3: CASSSSGVTTEAFF; DNA: TGTGCCAGTAGTTCCTCAGGCGTTACCACTGAAGCTTTCTTT
D: TRBD1; length: 12; size: .; J: TRBJ1-1; V: TRBV11-1; CDR3: CASSTRTGGAFF; DNA: TGTGCCAGCAGCACCAGGACAGGGGGAGCTTTCTTT
D: .; length: 14; size: few; J: TRBJ2-7; V: TRBV7-8; CDR3: CASSPNTGNNEQYF; DNA: TGTGCCAGCAGCCCTAACACAGGGAATAACGAGCAGTACTTC
D: .; length: 15; size: .; J: TRBJ2-1; V: TRBV15; CDR3: CATRPGVGAVNEQFF; DNA: TGTGCCACCAGGCCAGGAGTGGGGGCGGTCAATGAGCAGTTCTTC
D: TRBD1; length: 20; size: .; J: TRBJ2-6; V: TRBV7-8; CDR3: CASSLRTAGQGAFGANVLTF; DNA: TGTGCCAGCAGCTTAAGAACCGCGGGACAGGGGGCATTTGGGGCCAACGTCCTGACTTTC
D: TRBD2; length: 16; size: .; J: TRBJ2-1; V: TRBV7-8; CDR3: CASSLGDGGIDNEQFF; DNA: TGTGCCAGCAGCTTAGGAGACGGGGGGATAGATAATGAGCAGTTCTTC
D: TRBD1; length: 15; size: .; J: TRBJ2-1; V: TRBV6-6; CDR3: CASKTRQGALDEQFF; DNA: TGTGCCAGCAAAACGAGACAGGGGGCATTGGATGAGCAGTTCTTC
D: .; length: 15; size: .; J: TRBJ1-6; V: TRBV7-9; CDR3: CASSWGPFYNSPLHF; DNA: TGTGCCAGCAGCTGGGGGCCCTTCTATAATTCACCCCTCCACTTT
D: .; length: 16; size: .; J: TRBJ1-2; V: TRBV5-8; CDR3: CASSLGTGRANYGYTF; DNA: TGTGCCAGCAGCCTAGGAACAGGGAGAGCTAACTATGGCTACACCTTC
D: .; length: 15; size: .; J: TRBJ1-5; V: TRBV2; CDR3: CASSATGYSNQPQHF; DNA: TGTGCCAGCAGTGCGACGGGTTATAGCAATCAGCCCCAGCATTTT
D: .; length: 14; size: .; J: TRBJ2-7; V: TRBV4-1; CDR3: CASSQEPGHGEQYF; DNA: TGCGCCAGCAGCCAAGAACCAGGGCACGGCGAGCAGTACTTC
D: TRBD1; length: 19; size: .; J: TRBJ2-6; V: TRBV5-5; CDR3: CASSPLGGQGAHGANVLTF; DNA: TGTGCCAGCAGCCCCCTGGGGGGACAGGGGGCGCACGGGGCCAACGTCCTGACTTTC
D: TRBD1; length: 14; size: .; J: TRBJ2-7; V: TRBV19; CDR3: CASRGGQGGGEQYF; DNA: TGTGCCAGTAGGGGCGGACAGGGGGGCGGAGAGCAGTACTTC
D: .; length: 14; size: .; J: TRBJ2-2; V: TRBV5-1; CDR3: CASRASLNTGELFF; DNA: TGCGCCAGCAGGGCCTCCCTGAACACCGGGGAGCTGTTTTTT
D: .; length: 12; size: .; J: TRBJ1-5; V: TRBV5-8; CDR3: CASSLQRQPQHF; DNA: TGTGCCAGCAGCTTACAGAGACAGCCCCAGCATTTT
D: TRBD1; length: 14; size: few; J: TRBJ2-5; V: TRBV5-1; CDR3: CASSPGQAQETQYF; DNA: TGCGCCAGCAGCCCGGGACAGGCCCAAGAGACCCAGTACTTC
D: .; length: 12; size: .; J: TRBJ2-3; V: TRBV24-1; CDR3: CATSGGENTQYF; DNA: TGTGCCACCAGTGGGGGCGAGAATACGCAGTATTTT
D: .; length: 11; size: .; J: TRBJ1-4; V: TRBV5-5; CDR3: CASSLNKKLFF; DNA: TGTGCCAGCAGCTTGAATAAAAAACTGTTTTTT
D: .; length: 14; size: .; J: TRBJ2-7; V: TRBV6-5; CDR3: CASSWRRGNYEQYF; DNA: TGTGCCAGCAGTTGGCGTAGGGGGAACTACGAGCAGTACTTC
D: TRBD1; length: 15; size: .; J: TRBJ1-2; V: TRBV9; CDR3: CASSWDRDAPYGYTF; DNA: TGTGCCAGCAGCTGGGACAGGGACGCTCCATATGGCTACACCTTC
D: .; length: 15; size: .; J: TRBJ2-5; V: TRBV5-5; CDR3: CASSPLGNSRETQYF; DNA: TGTGCCAGCAGCCCGCTCGGCAACAGTCGAGAGACCCAGTACTTC
D: TRBD2; length: 15; size: .; J: TRBJ2-7; V: TRBV19; CDR3: CASSWGLAASYEQYF; DNA: TGTGCCAGTAGTTGGGGACTAGCGGCCTCCTACGAGCAGTACTTC
D: TRBD2; length: 14; size: .; J: TRBJ2-3; V: TRBV5-6; CDR3: CASSGGTSGDTQYF; DNA: TGTGCCAGCAGCGGCGGGACTAGCGGAGATACGCAGTATTTT
D: .; length: 19; size: .; J: TRBJ1-1; V: TRBV7-9; CDR3: CASSLFVVATGPMNTEAFF; DNA: TGTGCCAGCAGCTTATTTGTGGTTGCGACAGGCCCCATGAACACTGAAGCTTTCTTT
D: TRBD1; length: 15; size: .; J: TRBJ1-6; V: TRBV3-1/TRBV3-2; CDR3: CASSRGQGANSPLHF; DNA: TGTGCCAGCAGCCGAGGACAGGGAGCCAATTCACCCCTCCACTTT
D: .; length: 15; size: .; J: TRBJ1-4; V: TRBV5-1; CDR3: CASSGDSPTNEKLFF; DNA: TGCGCCAGCAGCGGAGACAGTCCAACTAATGAAAAACTGTTTTTT
D: .; length: 14; size: .; J: TRBJ2-5; V: TRBV5-4; CDR3: CASARASAEETQYF; DNA: TGTGCCAGCGCTAGGGCTAGCGCTGAAGAGACCCAGTACTTC
D: TRBD1; length: 13; size: few; J: TRBJ1-1; V: TRBV19; CDR3: CASKAQGPTEAFF; DNA: TGTGCCAGTAAAGCACAGGGGCCCACTGAAGCTTTCTTT
D: .; length: 11; size: .; J: TRBJ1-1; V: TRBV7-9; CDR3: CASSSTTEAFF; DNA: TGTGCCAGCAGCTCGACAACTGAAGCTTTCTTT
D: TRBD1; length: 13; size: .; J: TRBJ1-2; V: TRBV6-1; CDR3: CASSFRDRLGGTF; DNA: TGTGCCAGCAGTTTCCGGGACAGGTTGGGAGGAACCTTC
D: TRBD1; length: 12; size: .; J: TRBJ2-7; V: TRBV29-1; CDR3: CSADRGSGEQYF; DNA: TGCAGCGCAGACAGGGGTTCGGGAGAGCAGTACTTC
D: TRBD1; length: 15; size: .; J: TRBJ1-2; V: TRBV27; CDR3: CASSFSGTGLYGYTF; DNA: TGTGCCAGCAGCTTCTCCGGGACAGGACTCTATGGCTACACCTTC
D: TRBD1; length: 14; size: .; J: TRBJ1-1; V: TRBV6-5; CDR3: CASRRDRVWTEAFF; DNA: TGTGCCAGCAGAAGAGACAGGGTTTGGACTGAAGCTTTCTTT